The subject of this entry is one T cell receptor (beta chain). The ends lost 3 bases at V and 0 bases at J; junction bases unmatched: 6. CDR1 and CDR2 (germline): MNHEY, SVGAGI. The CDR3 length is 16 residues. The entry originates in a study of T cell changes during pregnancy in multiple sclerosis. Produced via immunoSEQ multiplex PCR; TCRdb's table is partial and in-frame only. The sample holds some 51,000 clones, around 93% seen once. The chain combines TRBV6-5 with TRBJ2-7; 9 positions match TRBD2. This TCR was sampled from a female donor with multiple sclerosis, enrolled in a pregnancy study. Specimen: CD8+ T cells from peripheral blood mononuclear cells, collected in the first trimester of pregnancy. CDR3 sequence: CASSYSASGNSYEQYF. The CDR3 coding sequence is TGTGCCAGCAGTTATTCGGCTAGCGGGAACTCCTACGAGCAGTACTTC.